Ten or more counts support the clone carrying this T cell receptor (beta chain). The antigen remains unidentified. Unique molecular identifiers were present on cDNA, and template switching added a universal primer site. TCRdb reprocessed the 5' RACE reads via MiXCR and lists one record per CDR3 protein. The data show about 480,000 distinct CDR3 sequences, with approximately 15% seen just once and around 0.52% held by the top ten. The data were taken from a study of identical twins. General study findings and limits: For out-of-frame beta sequences, excess twin sharing was weaker. Models underestimated out-of-frame TCR alpha sharing in monozygotic twins.

Germline V lookup: CDR1 SQVTM, CDR2 ANQGSEA. The CDR3 loop spans 12 amino acids. The junction had 2 bases not matched to a gene; V was cut back by 5 bases and J by 4 bases. These data were also filed under a second study, of yellow fever vaccine responses in identical twins. That source notes: Reports say the vaccine T cell response in twins looked partly convergent and partly personalized.

This TCR derives from a woman younger than 30 in good health. Sequenced material: CD4+ T cells sorted from blood. V is TRBV29-1 and J is TRBJ2-1; 7 bases align to TRBD1. The CDR3, as DNA: TGCAGCGTTAGGACAGGTTACAATGAGCAGTTCTTC. It codes for CSVRTGYNEQFF.